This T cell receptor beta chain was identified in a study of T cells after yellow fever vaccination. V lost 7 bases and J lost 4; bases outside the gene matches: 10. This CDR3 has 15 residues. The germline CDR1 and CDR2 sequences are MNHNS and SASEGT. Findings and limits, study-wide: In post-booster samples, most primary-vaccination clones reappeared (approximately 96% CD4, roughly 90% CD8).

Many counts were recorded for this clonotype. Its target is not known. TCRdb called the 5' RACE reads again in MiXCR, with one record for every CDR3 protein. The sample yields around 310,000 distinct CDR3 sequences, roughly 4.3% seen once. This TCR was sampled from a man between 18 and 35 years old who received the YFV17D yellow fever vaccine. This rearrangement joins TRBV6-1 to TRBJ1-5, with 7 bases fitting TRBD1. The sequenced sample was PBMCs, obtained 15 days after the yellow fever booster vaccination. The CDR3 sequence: CASTFLDRANQPQHF. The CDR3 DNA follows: TGTGCCAGCACCTTCCTCGACAGGGCGAATCAGCCCCAGCATTTT.